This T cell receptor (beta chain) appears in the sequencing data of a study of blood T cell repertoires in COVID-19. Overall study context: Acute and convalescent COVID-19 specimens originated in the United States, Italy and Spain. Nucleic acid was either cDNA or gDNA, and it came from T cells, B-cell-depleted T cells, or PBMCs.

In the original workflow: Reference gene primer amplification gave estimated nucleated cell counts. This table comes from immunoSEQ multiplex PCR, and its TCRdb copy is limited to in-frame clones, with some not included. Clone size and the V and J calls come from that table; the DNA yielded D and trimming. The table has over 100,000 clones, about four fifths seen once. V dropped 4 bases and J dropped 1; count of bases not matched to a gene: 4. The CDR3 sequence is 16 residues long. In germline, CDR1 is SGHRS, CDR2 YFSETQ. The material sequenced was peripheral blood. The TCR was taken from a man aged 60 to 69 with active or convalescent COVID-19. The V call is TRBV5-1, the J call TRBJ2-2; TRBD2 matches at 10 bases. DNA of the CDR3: TGCGCCAGCAGCCAGTTAGCGGGAGGGAACACCGGGGAGCTGTTTTTT. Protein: CASSQLAGGNTGELFF.